There are a few counts of the clone carrying this T cell receptor (beta chain). Trimming stripped 2 bases from V and 4 bases from J, with 9 bases between. The germline V gene encodes CDR1 SQVTM and CDR2 ANQGSEA. This CDR3 spans 13 amino acids. The record originates from a study of blood T cells in healthy people across ages. Primers used in a second PCR of about 7 to 12 cycles were a sample-barcoded 5' primer and a J-beta primer mix. TCRdb fed the 5' RACE reads into MiXCR, producing one record per CDR3 protein. The table records about 1.1 million distinct CDR3 sequences, 30% to 40% of them present only once.

The chain uses TRBV29-1 and TRBJ1-5; D unresolved. The sequence derives from a young man in good health. The sample comprised blood. This CDR3 is CSVELARNQPQHF. CDR3 in DNA: TGCAGCGTTGAACTGGCCAGAAATCAGCCCCAGCATTTT.